This TCR beta chain was sequenced in a study of blood T cell repertoires in COVID-19. Study details: COVID-19 samples collected from the United States, Italy and Spain covered acute and convalescent phases. The analysed material was cDNA or gDNA that came from T cells, B-cell-depleted T cells, or PBMCs.

Sequenced by immunoSEQ multiplex PCR; TCRdb stores in-frame clones only, minus some. Here the sample spans approximately 300,000 clones, 70% to 90% being singletons. V lost 2 bases to trimming and J lost 0 bases, with 10 bases between them. The germline CDR1 and CDR2 sequences are LGHNT and FRNRAP. This CDR3 region has 15 residues. This clone was seen a few times. Ages ranged from about 18 to 89 years, with residence in more than 20 US areas. Clinical history reported by participants formed the basis on which cohorts were assigned. The receptor was isolated from a woman younger than 45 who had recovered from COVID-19. The rearrangement joins TRBV12-5 to TRBJ1-2; D is unresolved. Sequences were obtained from PBMCs or T cells enriched from blood (not recorded which). The DNA for the CDR3 is TGTGCTAGTGGTTTGCTACCGAAAGCTAACTATGGCTACACCTTC. Its protein is CASGLLPKANYGYTF.